This is a list of T cell receptor beta chains from one sample in a study of blood T cell repertoires in COVID-19. Sequenced by immunoSEQ multiplex PCR; TCRdb stores in-frame clones only, minus some. The table has approximately 210,000 clones, about 76% seen once. Sequenced material: PBMCs or T cells enriched from blood (not recorded which). Source of these receptors: a woman aged 50 to 60 with acute COVID-19. The CDR3 runs from the conserved cysteine through the conserved F or W. The D gene is left open where the match is weak. Clone size appears in some rows only: once, few, many, or a class for an expanded clone.

>TRBV9|TRBJ2-3|.|TRBD2
TGTGCCAGCAGCCATAGCGGGGGGGTAGTCACAGATACGCAGTATTTT
CASSHSGGVVTDTQYF
>TRBV19|TRBJ2-1|.|TRBD2
TGTGCCACACACGGGACTAGCGGGAGTAGGGCACGGAATGAGCAGTTCTTC
CATHGTSGSRARNEQFF
>TRBV11-2|TRBJ1-6|.|.
TGTGCCAGCAGCGCAATGATGACAGGTTCACCCCTCCACTTT
CASSAMMTGSPLHF
>TRBV19|TRBJ2-6|.|TRBD1
TGTGCCAGTAGTTCTGACAGGGCTGGGGCCAACGTCCTGACTTTC
CASSSDRAGANVLTF
>TRBV27|TRBJ2-7|.|.
TGTGCCAGCAGTTTACGGGACACATCCTACGAGCAGTACTTC
CASSLRDTSYEQYF
>TRBV4-1|TRBJ1-1|once|.
TGCGCCAGCAGCCATCAATATCATGAGCCTTACACTGAAGCTTTCTTT
CASSHQYHEPYTEAFF
>TRBV20-1|TRBJ2-3|.|TRBD1
TGCAGTGCTAGTAAGGGACAGGGGTTGACAGATACGCAGTATTTT
CSASKGQGLTDTQYF
>TRBV28|TRBJ2-7|.|TRBD1
TGTGCCAGCAGTTTAAAGGGTACAGGGGGGTACGAGCAGTACTTC
CASSLKGTGGYEQYF
>TRBV29-1|TRBJ2-7|.|TRBD2
TGCAGCGTTGAACTAGCGGGAGCACATCCCTACGAGCAGTACTTC
CSVELAGAHPYEQYF
>TRBV29-1|TRBJ2-6|.|TRBD2
TGCAGCGTTGGCCAGGGTAGGGTGACTAGCGCGCGCTCTGGGGCCAACGTCCTGACTTTC
CSVGQGRVTSARSGANVLTF
>TRBV18|TRBJ2-7|.|.
TGTGCCAGCTCACCATCGACAGGAGCCTCCGAGCAGTACTTC
CASSPSTGASEQYF
>TRBV6-2/TRBV6-3|TRBJ1-2|.|TRBD1
TGTGCCAGCAGCATATATGGAGGGGGCCGTGGCTACACCTTC
CASSIYGGGRGYTF
>TRBV15|TRBJ2-5|.|.
TGTGCCACCAGCAGAGAGTTGGGCACCCAAGAGACCCAGTACTTC
CATSRELGTQETQYF
>TRBV23-1|TRBJ1-5|.|.
TGCGCCAGCAGCCACTTATACGATAGCAATCAGCCCCAGCATTTT
CASSHLYDSNQPQHF
>TRBV7-2|TRBJ2-2|.|TRBD1
TGTGCCAGCAGCCAGCGGACAGGGGGCAGCGCCGGGGAGCTGTTTTTT
CASSQRTGGSAGELFF
>TRBV6-5|TRBJ2-7|.|.
TGTGCCAGCAGTCGGACAGACACCTACGAGCAGTACTTC
CASSRTDTYEQYF
>TRBV10-3|TRBJ2-7|.|TRBD2
TGTGCCATCAGTGACCCCGGACTAGCGGGAAGATACGAGCAGTACTTC
CAISDPGLAGRYEQYF
>TRBV6-5|TRBJ1-4|.|.
TGTGCCAGCAGTTACTACCCCCAGACAGCGAATGAAAAACTGTTTTTT
CASSYYPQTANEKLFF
>TRBV7-3|TRBJ2-7|few|TRBD1
TGTGCCAGCAGCTTAGGCGGACAGGGGGTAGACGAGCAGTACTTC
CASSLGGQGVDEQYF
>TRBV2|TRBJ2-3|few|TRBD1
TGTGCCAGCAGTGAGGGCAACAGGGGGCGCACAGATACGCAGTATTTT
CASSEGNRGRTDTQYF
>TRBV15|TRBJ1-6|few|.
TGTGCCACCGGGAGCTCCTATAATTCACCCCTCCACTTT
CATGSSYNSPLHF
>TRBV19|TRBJ2-7|.|.
TGTGCCAGTAGTATGGATAGGCAGGGTACCTACGAGCAGTACTTC
CASSMDRQGTYEQYF
>TRBV28|TRBJ1-1|few|TRBD1
TGTGCCAGCAGGCAGGGGGCGACCACTGAAGCTTTCTTT
CASRQGATTEAFF
>TRBV19|TRBJ1-2|once|.
TGTGCCAGTAAACAGGGATGGGGTAACTATGGCTACACCTTC
CASKQGWGNYGYTF
>TRBV18|TRBJ2-5|.|.
TGTGCCAGCTCACCAAATCAGGGGAAGGAGACCCAGTACTTC
CASSPNQGKETQYF
>TRBV11-2|TRBJ2-7|.|.
TGTGCCAGCAGCTTAGCCCGCGGGCAGACCCACGAGCAGTACTTC
CASSLARGQTHEQYF
>TRBV28|TRBJ2-7|.|TRBD1
TGTGCCAGCATTCCGGGGACAGGGGCCTACGAGCAGTACTTC
CASIPGTGAYEQYF
>TRBV7-2|TRBJ2-3|.|TRBD1
TGTGCCAGCAGTTCAGGGGGCGAGAAAACAGATACGCAGTATTTT
CASSSGGEKTDTQYF
>TRBV19|TRBJ1-1|medium-sized|TRBD1
TGTGCCAGTAGGGGGACAGGGATAGCTTTCTTT
CASRGTGIAFF
>TRBV10-2|TRBJ2-1|few|.
TGCGCCAGCAGTGTGATCCGGGGATCCAATGAGCAGTTCTTC
CASSVIRGSNEQFF
>TRBV13|TRBJ2-7|.|.
TGTGCCAGCAGCTTAGATCAGGGCCGCGAGCAGTACTTC
CASSLDQGREQYF
>TRBV19|TRBJ2-3|.|.
TGTGCCAGTAGCGTAGACACAGATACGCAGTATTTT
CASSVDTDTQYF
>TRBV7-6|TRBJ2-3|.|TRBD2
TGTGCCAGCAACATGCGGGGGGGTGGCACAGATACGCAGTATTTT
CASNMRGGGTDTQYF
>TRBV6-2/TRBV6-3|TRBJ2-3|.|TRBD2
TGTGCCAGCAGTTACACCGGGGTAGCGGGGATGTTTGCAGATACGCAGTATTTT
CASSYTGVAGMFADTQYF
>TRBV10-3|TRBJ1-1|.|TRBD1
TGTGCCATCAGGGACAGGGTCACTGAAGCTTTCTTT
CAIRDRVTEAFF
>TRBV18|TRBJ2-7|.|.
TGTGCCAGCTCAGAACAGGGTTACGAGCAGTACTTC
CASSEQGYEQYF
>TRBV27|TRBJ2-2|.|TRBD2
TGTGCCAGCAGTTTATTTCCCGTCGGTAGCGGGGGGACCCCGAGCACCGGGGAGCTGTTTTTT
CASSLFPVGSGGTPSTGELFF
>TRBV19|TRBJ2-1|once|TRBD1
TGTGCCAGTAGTATAGATTTTGGGACAGGGGGGACCACCTCCTACAATGAGCAGTTCTTC
CASSIDFGTGGTTSYNEQFF
>TRBV7-2|TRBJ2-7|.|.
TGTGCCAGCAAGGCGGAGGCGGGGTTATGGGGCGAGCAGTACTTC
CASKAEAGLWGEQYF
>TRBV6-2/TRBV6-3|TRBJ1-6|.|.
TGTGCCAGCAGTCCCGCCGGGGGGTGGTCACCCCTCCACTTT
CASSPAGGWSPLHF
>TRBV27|TRBJ2-3|few|.
TGTGCCAGCAGTCGCCGGGACAGGCTCGTGGGGACTACCGGGGGAGATACGCAGTATTTT
CASSRRDRLVGTTGGDTQYF
>TRBV11-2|TRBJ2-1|.|.
TGTGCCAGCAGCTTTCAAGGGAGTTACAATGAGCAGTTCTTC
CASSFQGSYNEQFF
>TRBV18|TRBJ2-1|once|TRBD2
TGTGCCAGCTCACCACCGGGACTAGCGGGTGGTGGTGAGCAGTTCTTC
CASSPPGLAGGGEQFF
>TRBV6-2/TRBV6-3|TRBJ1-4|.|.
TGTGCCAGCAGTTACCCAGGGATTAATGAAAAACTGTTTTTT
CASSYPGINEKLFF
>TRBV10-2|TRBJ1-4|.|.
TGCGCCAGCAGTGAGTCTTGGGGCGCCCCGAGGGAAAAACTGTTTTTT
CASSESWGAPREKLFF
>TRBV2|TRBJ1-6|.|.
TGTGCCAGCAGTGAAGGACTGGGTAGGAATTCACCCCTCCACTTT
CASSEGLGRNSPLHF
>TRBV6-4|TRBJ2-2|few|.
TGTGCCAGCAGTGAGCTAGGCACCGGGGAGCTGTTTTTT
CASSELGTGELFF
>TRBV19|TRBJ1-6|.|TRBD1
TGTGCCAGTAGAACCGGGACAGTTAGTAATTCACCCCTCCACTTT
CASRTGTVSNSPLHF
>TRBV21-1|TRBJ1-2|.|.
TGTGCCAGAATTCATAATAGGATCGCCGCGGGGGTTTACTATGGCTACACCTTC
CARIHNRIAAGVYYGYTF
>TRBV7-8|TRBJ1-1|.|TRBD1
TGTGCCAGCGGGACACAGGGGGTGATGAACACTGAAGCTTTCTTT
CASGTQGVMNTEAFF
>TRBV5-4|TRBJ2-7|once|.
TGTGCCAGCAGCTTGGGTCCAGGGTTCTACGAGCAGTACTTC
CASSLGPGFYEQYF
>TRBV29-1|TRBJ1-1|.|.
TGCAGCGTTGAAGATCTTGCGGTCCTGAACGCCGAAGCTTTCTTT
CSVEDLAVLNAEAFF
>TRBV14|TRBJ2-1|.|TRBD2
TGTGCCAGCAGCCAAGAAAGGGTGGGACTAGCGGGAGTGGGCAATGAGCAGTTCTTC
CASSQERVGLAGVGNEQFF
>TRBV7-9|TRBJ1-1|.|TRBD1
TGTGCCAGCAGCTTCTCGGACAGGGGATATGAAGCTTTCTTT
CASSFSDRGYEAFF
>TRBV28|TRBJ1-2|.|.
TGTGCCAGCAGTTTAGGGACTCCCAGGGGCTACACCTTC
CASSLGTPRGYTF